These 5 T cell receptor beta chains originate from one sample sequenced in a study of blood T cells in healthy people across ages. A second roughly 6 to 12 cycle PCR used barcoded and J-beta primers. TCRdb analysed the 5' RACE reads with MiXCR anew, one entry per CDR3 protein. This sample has about a million distinct CDR3 sequences, with around 49% found just once. Sequencing was done on a sample of blood. The source of these receptors is a man aged 25 to 45 in good health.

This clonotype was seen a few times. This chain connects TRBV5-4 to TRBJ2-3; 8 bases fit TRBD2. Germline V lookup: CDR1 SGHNT, CDR2 YYREEE (reference sequence). The V gene end was trimmed by 0 bases and the J gene end by 3 bases; junction bases not matched to a gene: 9. This CDR3 spans 17 amino acids. CDR3 sequence (DNA): TGTGCCAGCAGCTTGGCCGGGGGGGGTAAAGTTACAGATACGCAGTATTTT. Translated, it gives CASSLAGGGKVTDTQYF.

This clonotype is a singleton in its sample. This chain links TRBV29-1 with TRBJ2-5; D possibly corresponds to TRBD2 (6 bases). V was trimmed by 4 bases and J by 9 bases, leaving 15 bases between them. The CDR3 totals 12 residues. Germline V gene data show CDR1 as SQVTM and CDR2 as ANQGSEA. The CDR3 loop is CSVGDGERAQYF. CDR3 bases: TGCAGCGTTGGGGACGGGGAGCGGGCCCAGTACTTC.

The chain joins TRBV3-1 to TRBJ1-2; D is unresolved. The CDR3 has 14 residues. V lost 1 base and J 7 bases, leaving 13 bases between the germline ends. Germline V gene data show CDR1 as LGHDT and CDR2 as YNNKEL (reference sequence). The DNA of the CDR3 is TGTGCCAGCAGCCAAGCTATCAGCGACGGTGGCTACACCTTC. Translation gives CASSQAISDGGYTF.

V and J are TRBV30 and TRBJ2-5; 7 nucleotides line up with TRBD2. The trim removed 1 base at V and 4 bases at J, leaving 9 bases unmatched. CDR1 and CDR2 from the germline V gene are GTSNPN and SVGIG (reference sequence). CDR3 length equals 15 residues. CDR3 sequence reads: CAWSEAAGFGETQYF. Written as DNA, the CDR3 is TGTGCCTGGAGTGAGGCAGCGGGGTTTGGAGAGACCCAGTACTTC.

The chain carries TRBV28 and TRBJ1-4; TRBD1 matches at 10 bases. This CDR3 contains 14 residues. The V gene's germline CDR1 is MDHEN and CDR2 SYDVKM. The ends lost 5 bases at V and 8 bases at J; junction bases unmatched: 5. In DNA form, the CDR3 reads TGTGCCAGCAGTACACCGGGACAGGGGGAAAAACTGTTTTTT. It yields the protein CASSTPGQGEKLFF. Full variable domain (remainder filled in from reference TRBV28 and TRBJ1-4): DVKVTQSSRYLVKRTGEKVFLECVQDMDHENMFWYRQDPGLGLRLIYFSYDVKMKEKGDIPEGYSVSREKKERFSLILESASTNQTSMYLCASSTPGQGEKLFFGSGTQLSVL.